The source of this T cell receptor beta chain is a study of T cell responses to AZD1222 COVID-19 vaccine. Details on this clone: Its antigen is unknown.

The table came from immunoSEQ multiplex PCR; TCRdb's copy has only in-frame clones and leaves some out. Of under 200,000 clones in the sample, about 90% were seen once. The CDR3 is 14 amino acids. Trimming removed 5 bases from V and 7 bases from J, with 17 bases in between. The germline gives CDR1 SGHTA, CDR2 FQGNSA. Study-wide results and caveats: The number of AZD1222 recipients seropositive at baseline was only 5 to 7.

The input for sequencing was peripheral blood, taken 28 days after the second AZD1222 dose. The chain uses TRBV7-2 and TRBJ2-5, with D possibly being TRBD2 (5 bases). This TCR came from an adult who received the AZD1222 COVID-19 vaccine. CDR3 sequence reads: CASSTKPGEGTQYF. CDR3 coding DNA: TGTGCCAGCAGCACTAAACCCGGCGAGGGGACCCAGTACTTC.